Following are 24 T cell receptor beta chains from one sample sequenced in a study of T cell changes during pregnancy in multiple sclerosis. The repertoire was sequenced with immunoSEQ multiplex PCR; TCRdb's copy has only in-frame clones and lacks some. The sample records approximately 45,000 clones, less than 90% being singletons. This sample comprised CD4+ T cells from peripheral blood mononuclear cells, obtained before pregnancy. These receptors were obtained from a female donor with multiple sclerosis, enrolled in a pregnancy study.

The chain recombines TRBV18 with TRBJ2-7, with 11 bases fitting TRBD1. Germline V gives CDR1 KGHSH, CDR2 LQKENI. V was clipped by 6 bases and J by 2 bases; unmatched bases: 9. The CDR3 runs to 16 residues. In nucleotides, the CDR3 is TGTGCCAGCTCCCGCGGGACAGGGGGAGGAACCTACGAGCAGTACTTC. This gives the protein CASSRGTGGGTYEQYF.

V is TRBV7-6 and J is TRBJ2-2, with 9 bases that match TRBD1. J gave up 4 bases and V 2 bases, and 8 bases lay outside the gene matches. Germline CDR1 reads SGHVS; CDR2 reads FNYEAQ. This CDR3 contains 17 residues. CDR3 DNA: TGTGCCAGCAGCTTAATTACTGGACAGGGGCCCACCGGGGAGCTGTTTTTT. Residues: CASSLITGQGPTGELFF. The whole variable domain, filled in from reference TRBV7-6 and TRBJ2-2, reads GAGVSQSPRYKVTKRGQDVALRCDPISGHVSLYWYRQALGQGPEFLTYFNYEAQQDKSGLPNDRFSAERPEGSISTLTIQRTEQRDSAMYRCASSLITGQGPTGELFFGEGSRLTVL.

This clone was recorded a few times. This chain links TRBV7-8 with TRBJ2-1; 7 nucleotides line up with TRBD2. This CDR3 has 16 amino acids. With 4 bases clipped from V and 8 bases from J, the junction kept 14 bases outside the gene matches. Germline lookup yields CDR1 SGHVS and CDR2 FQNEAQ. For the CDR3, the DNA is TGTGCCAGCAGCTCCCTCCGCGGGCGGGGGTTTCATGAGCAGTTCTTC. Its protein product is CASSSLRGRGFHEQFF. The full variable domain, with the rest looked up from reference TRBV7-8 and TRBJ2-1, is GAGVSQSPRYKVAKRGQDVALRCDPISGHVSLFWYQQALGQGPEFLTYFQNEAQLDKSGLPSDRFFAERPEGSVSTLKIQRTQQEDSAVYLCASSSLRGRGFHEQFFGPGTRLTVL.

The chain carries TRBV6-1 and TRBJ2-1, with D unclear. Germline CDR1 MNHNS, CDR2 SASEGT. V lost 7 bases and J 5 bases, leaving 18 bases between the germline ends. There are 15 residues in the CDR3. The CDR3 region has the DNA TGTGCCAGCACCCCCAGCTCCCAGAGGAACAATGAGCAGTTCTTC. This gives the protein CASTPSSQRNNEQFF.

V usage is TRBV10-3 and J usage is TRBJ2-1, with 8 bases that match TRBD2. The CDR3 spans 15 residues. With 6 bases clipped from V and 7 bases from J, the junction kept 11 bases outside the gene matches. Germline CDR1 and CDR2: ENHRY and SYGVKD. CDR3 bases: TGTGCCATCAGGTGGTCGGGGGGGCCAGAAAATGAGCAGTTCTTC. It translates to CAIRWSGGPENEQFF.

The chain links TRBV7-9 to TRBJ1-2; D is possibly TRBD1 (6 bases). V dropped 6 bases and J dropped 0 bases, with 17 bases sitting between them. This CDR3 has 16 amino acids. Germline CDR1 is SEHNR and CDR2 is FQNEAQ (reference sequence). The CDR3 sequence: CASRHKQGKANYGYTF. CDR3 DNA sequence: TGTGCCAGCAGACACAAACAGGGTAAAGCTAACTATGGCTACACCTTC. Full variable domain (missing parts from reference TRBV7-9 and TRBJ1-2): DTGVSQNPRHKITKRGQNVTFRCDPISEHNRLYWYRQTLGQGPEFLTYFQNEAQLEKSRLLSDRFSAERPKGSFSTLEIQRTEQGDSAMYLCASRHKQGKANYGYTFGSGTRLTVV.

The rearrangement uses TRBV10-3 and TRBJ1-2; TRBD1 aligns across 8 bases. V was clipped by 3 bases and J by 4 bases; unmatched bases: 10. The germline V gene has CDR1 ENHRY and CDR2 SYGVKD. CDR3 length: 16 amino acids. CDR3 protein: CAISDPGQGRTYGYTF. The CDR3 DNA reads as TGTGCCATCAGTGACCCCGGACAGGGACGTACCTATGGCTACACCTTC.

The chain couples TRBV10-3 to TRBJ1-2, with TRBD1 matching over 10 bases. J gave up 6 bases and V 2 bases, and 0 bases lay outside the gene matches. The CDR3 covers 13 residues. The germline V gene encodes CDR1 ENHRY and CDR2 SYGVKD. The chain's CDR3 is CAISEGQGDGYTF. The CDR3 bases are TGTGCCATCAGTGAGGGACAGGGGGATGGCTACACCTTC.

This chain's CDR3 is CATSRDTDGQGRQPQHF. CDR3 sequence (DNA): TGTGCCACCAGCAGAGATACAGATGGACAGGGGCGTCAGCCCCAGCATTTT. V gene TRBV15 combines with J gene TRBJ1-5; 9 positions agree with TRBD1. This CDR3 is 17 amino acids long. Looked up from germline, CDR1 is LNHNV and CDR2 is YYDKDF (reference sequence). The ends lost 0 bases at V and 6 bases at J; junction bases unmatched: 9.

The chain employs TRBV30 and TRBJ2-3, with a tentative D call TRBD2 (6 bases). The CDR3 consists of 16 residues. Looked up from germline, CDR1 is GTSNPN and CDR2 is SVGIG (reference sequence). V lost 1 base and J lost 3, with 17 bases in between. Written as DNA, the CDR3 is TGTGCCTGGAGTGATACGGGGCGGAGCGGGACAGATACGCAGTATTTT. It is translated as CAWSDTGRSGTDTQYF.

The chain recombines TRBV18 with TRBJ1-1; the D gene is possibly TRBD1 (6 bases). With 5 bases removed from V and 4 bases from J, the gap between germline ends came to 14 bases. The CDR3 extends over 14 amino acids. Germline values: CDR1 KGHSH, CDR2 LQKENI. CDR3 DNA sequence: TGTGCCAGCTCAACCAACACAGGGCCCACTGAAGCTTTCTTT. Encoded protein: CASSTNTGPTEAFF.

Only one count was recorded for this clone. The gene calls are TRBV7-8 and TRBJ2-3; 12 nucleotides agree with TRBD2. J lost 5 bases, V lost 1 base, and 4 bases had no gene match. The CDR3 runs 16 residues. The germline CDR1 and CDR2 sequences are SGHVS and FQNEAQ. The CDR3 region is CASSLGLAGGEDTQYF. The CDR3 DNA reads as TGTGCCAGCAGCTTAGGCCTAGCGGGGGGGGAAGATACGCAGTATTTT.

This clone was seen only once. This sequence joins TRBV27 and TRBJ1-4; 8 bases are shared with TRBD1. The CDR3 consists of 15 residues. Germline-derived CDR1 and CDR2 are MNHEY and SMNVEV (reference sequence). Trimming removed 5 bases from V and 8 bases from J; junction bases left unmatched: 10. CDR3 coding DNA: TGTGCCAGCAGTAGAGTCCGGGACAGGCGGGAAAAACTGTTTTTT. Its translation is CASSRVRDRREKLFF.

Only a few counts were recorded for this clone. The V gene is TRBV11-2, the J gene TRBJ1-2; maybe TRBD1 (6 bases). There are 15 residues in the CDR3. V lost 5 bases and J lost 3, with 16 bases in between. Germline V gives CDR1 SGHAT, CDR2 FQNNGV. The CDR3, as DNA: TGTGCCAGCAGCAACAGGGCAGCGGGGGACTATGGCTACACCTTC. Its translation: CASSNRAAGDYGYTF.

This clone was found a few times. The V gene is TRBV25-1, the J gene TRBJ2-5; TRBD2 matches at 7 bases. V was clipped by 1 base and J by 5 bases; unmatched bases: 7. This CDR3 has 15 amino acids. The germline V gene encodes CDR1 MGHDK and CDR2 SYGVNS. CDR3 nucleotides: TGTGCCAGCAGTGAATTGTCTAGCGGCCAGGAGACCCAGTACTTC. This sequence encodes CASSELSSGQETQYF.

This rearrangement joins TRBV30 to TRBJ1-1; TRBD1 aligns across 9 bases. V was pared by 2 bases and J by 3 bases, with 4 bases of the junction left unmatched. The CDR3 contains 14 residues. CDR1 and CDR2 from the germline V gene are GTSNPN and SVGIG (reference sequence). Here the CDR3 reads CAWSTRDRDTEAFF. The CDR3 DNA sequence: TGTGCCTGGAGTACGCGGGACAGGGACACTGAAGCTTTCTTT. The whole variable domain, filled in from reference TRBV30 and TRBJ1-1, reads SQTIHQWPATLVQPVGSPLSLECTVEGTSNPNLYWYRQAAGRGLQLLFYSVGIGQISSEVPQNLSASRPQDRQFILSSKKLLLSDSGFYLCAWSTRDRDTEAFFGQGTRLTVV.

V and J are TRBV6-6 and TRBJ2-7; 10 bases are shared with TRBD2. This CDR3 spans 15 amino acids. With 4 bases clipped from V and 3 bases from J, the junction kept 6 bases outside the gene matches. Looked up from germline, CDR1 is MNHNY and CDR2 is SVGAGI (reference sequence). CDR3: CASSLLAGPFYEQYF. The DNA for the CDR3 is TGTGCCAGCAGTTTACTAGCGGGACCTTTCTACGAGCAGTACTTC.

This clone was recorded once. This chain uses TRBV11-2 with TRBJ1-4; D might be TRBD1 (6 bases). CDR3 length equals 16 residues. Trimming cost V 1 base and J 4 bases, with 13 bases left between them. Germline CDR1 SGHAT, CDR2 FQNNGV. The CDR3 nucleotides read TGTGCCAGCAGCTTAGGTCAGACAGGATATAATGAAAAACTGTTTTTT. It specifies CASSLGQTGYNEKLFF.

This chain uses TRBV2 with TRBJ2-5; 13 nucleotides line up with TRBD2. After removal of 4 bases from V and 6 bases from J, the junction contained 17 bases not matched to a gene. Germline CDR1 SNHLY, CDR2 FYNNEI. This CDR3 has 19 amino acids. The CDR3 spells CASSAAGTSGIGAEKTQYF. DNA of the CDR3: TGTGCCAGCAGTGCCGCCGGGACTAGCGGGATAGGTGCGGAGAAGACCCAGTACTTC. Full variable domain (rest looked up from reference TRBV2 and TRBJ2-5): EPEVTQTPSHQVTQMGQEVILRCVPISNHLYFYWYRQILGQKVEFLVSFYNNEISEKSEIFDDQFSVERPDGSNFTLKIRSTKLEDSAMYFCASSAAGTSGIGAEKTQYFGPGTRLLVL.

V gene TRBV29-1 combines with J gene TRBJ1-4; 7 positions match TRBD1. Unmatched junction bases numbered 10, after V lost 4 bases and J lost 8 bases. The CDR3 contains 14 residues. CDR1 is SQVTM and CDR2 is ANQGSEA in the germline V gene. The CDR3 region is CSVVKEGADEKLFF. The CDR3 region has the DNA TGCAGCGTTGTAAAGGAGGGGGCCGACGAAAAACTGTTTTTT.

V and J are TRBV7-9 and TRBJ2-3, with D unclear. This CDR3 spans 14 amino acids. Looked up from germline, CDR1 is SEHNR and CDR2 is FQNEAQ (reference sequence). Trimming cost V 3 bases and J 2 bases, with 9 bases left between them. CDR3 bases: TGTGCCAGCAGCTTCGGAACTATCACAGATACGCAGTATTTT. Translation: CASSFGTITDTQYF.

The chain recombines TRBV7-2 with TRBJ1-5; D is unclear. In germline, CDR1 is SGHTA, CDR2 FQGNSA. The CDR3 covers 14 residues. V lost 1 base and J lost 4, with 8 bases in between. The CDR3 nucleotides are TGTGCCAGCAGCTTAGTTCCCGGGAATCAGCCCCAGCATTTT. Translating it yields CASSLVPGNQPQHF.

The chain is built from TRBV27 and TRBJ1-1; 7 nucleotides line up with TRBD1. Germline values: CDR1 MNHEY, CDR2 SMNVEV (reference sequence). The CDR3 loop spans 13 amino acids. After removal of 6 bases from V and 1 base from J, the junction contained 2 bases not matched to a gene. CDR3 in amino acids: CASRGTANTEAFF. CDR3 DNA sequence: TGTGCCAGCAGGGGGACAGCGAACACTGAAGCTTTCTTT.

This CDR3 is CASRGTGVTYEQYF. The CDR3 DNA is TGTGCCAGCAGAGGGACAGGGGTTACCTACGAGCAGTACTTC. The rearrangement uses TRBV27 and TRBJ2-7, with 10 bases lining up with TRBD1. V gave up 6 bases and J gave up 2 bases; unmatched junction bases: 4. Germline loops: CDR1 MNHEY, CDR2 SMNVEV (reference sequence). The length of the CDR3 is 14 residues.